This T cell receptor (beta chain) appears in the sequencing data of a study of siplizumab effects on memory and regulatory T cells. The study, taken as a whole, reports: With siplizumab, Treg-derived clones averaged about 70% of mappable alloreactive CD4+ clones, versus roughly 27% in controls. Both greater diversity than memory cells and a major contribution to the alloresponse seemed to characterize naive T cells. Proliferating siplizumab-cultured Tregs lacked confirmed suppressive function.

A note on this clone: Antigen unknown.

Cocultured for 6 to 7 days at 37°C were the mixed lymphocyte reaction cells. It was 85,000 to 100,000 TCR templates that were assayed per sample. Sequenced by immunoSEQ multiplex PCR; TCRdb stores in-frame clones only, minus some. Of just under 20,000 clones listed, approximately 44% are singletons. CDR3 size: 14 residues. Unmatched junction bases numbered 1, after V lost 1 base and J lost 5 bases. Germline loops: CDR1 LNHDA, CDR2 SQIVND (reference sequence). The source is a human donor in good health; the cells came from an allogeneic mixed lymphocyte reaction. Some clones in this sample may be carry-over from other donors' samples. The sequenced material came from CFSE-low (dividing) CD4+ T cells sorted from an allogeneic mixed lymphocyte reaction. The chain recombines TRBV19 with TRBJ2-2; 7 positions match TRBD1. The CDR3, as DNA: TGTGCCAGTAGTATAGTACAGGGGACCGGGGAGCTGTTTTTT. Its translation is CASSIVQGTGELFF.